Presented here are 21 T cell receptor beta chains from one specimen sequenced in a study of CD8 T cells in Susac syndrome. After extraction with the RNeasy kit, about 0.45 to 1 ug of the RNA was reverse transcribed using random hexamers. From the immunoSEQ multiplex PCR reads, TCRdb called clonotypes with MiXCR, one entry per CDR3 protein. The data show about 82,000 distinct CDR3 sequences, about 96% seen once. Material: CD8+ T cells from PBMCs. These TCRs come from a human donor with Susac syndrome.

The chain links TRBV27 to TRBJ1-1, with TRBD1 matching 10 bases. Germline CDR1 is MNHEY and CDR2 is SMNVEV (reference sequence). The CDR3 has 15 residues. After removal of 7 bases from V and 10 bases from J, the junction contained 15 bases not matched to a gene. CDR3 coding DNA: TGTGCCAGCACTCCCGGGTTTGGGGACAGGGGACGAGCTTTCTTT. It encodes CASTPGFGDRGRAFF.

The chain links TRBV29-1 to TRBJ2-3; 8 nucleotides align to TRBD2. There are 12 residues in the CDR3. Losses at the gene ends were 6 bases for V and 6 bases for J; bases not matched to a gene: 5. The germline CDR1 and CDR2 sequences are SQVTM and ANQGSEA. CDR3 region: CSVNSGVDTQYF. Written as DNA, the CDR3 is TGCAGCGTAAATAGCGGGGTGGATACGCAGTATTTT.

The CDR3 region is CASSQHRVYSPLHF. CDR3 nucleotide sequence: TGTGCCAGCAGCCAACACAGGGTCTATTCACCCCTCCACTTT. This rearrangement joins TRBV7-2 to TRBJ1-6, with a weak D call TRBD1 (6 bases). Trimming shortened V by 5 bases and J by 8 bases, and 13 bases separated the two germline ends. CDR3 length: 14 residues. Germline lookup yields CDR1 SGHTA and CDR2 FQGNSA.

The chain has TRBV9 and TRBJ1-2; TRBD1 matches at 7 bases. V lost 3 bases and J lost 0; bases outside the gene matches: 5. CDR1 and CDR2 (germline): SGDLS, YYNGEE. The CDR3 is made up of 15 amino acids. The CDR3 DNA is TGTGCCAGCAGCGGCGACAGGGAAGCTAACTATGGCTACACCTTC. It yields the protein CASSGDREANYGYTF.

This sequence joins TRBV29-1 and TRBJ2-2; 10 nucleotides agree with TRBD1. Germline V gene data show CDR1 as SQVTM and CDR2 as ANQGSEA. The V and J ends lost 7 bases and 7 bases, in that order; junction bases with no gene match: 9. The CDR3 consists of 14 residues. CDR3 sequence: CSGTTGGTGGELFF. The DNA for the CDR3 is TGCAGCGGGACGACAGGGGGCACGGGCGGGGAGCTGTTTTTT.

The CDR3 protein is CASSRDINSPLHF. Written as DNA, the CDR3 is TGTGCCAGCAGTAGGGACATTAATTCACCCCTCCACTTT. V is TRBV6-4 and J is TRBJ1-6, with D maybe TRBD1 (6 bases). This CDR3 region has 13 residues. Trimming pared 5 bases from V and 6 bases from J, leaving 8 bases between. The germline V gene encodes CDR1 MRHNA and CDR2 SNTAGT.

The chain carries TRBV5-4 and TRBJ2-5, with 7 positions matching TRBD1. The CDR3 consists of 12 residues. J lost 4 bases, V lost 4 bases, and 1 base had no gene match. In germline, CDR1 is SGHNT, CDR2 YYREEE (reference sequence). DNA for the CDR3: TGTGCCAGCAGCCGACAGGGAGAGACCCAGTACTTC. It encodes CASSRQGETQYF.

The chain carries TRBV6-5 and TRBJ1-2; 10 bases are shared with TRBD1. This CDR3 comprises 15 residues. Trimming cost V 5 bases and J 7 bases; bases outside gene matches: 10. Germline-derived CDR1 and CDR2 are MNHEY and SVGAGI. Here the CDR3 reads CASSPLTGGPGGYTF. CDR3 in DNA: TGTGCCAGCAGTCCATTGACAGGGGGCCCTGGTGGCTACACCTTC.

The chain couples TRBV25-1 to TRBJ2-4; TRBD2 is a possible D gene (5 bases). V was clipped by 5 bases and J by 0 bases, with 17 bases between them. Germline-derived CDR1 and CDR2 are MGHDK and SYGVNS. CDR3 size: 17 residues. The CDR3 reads CASSTRTGNKAKNIQYF. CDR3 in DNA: TGTGCCAGCAGTACCCGGACGGGAAACAAAGCCAAAAACATTCAGTACTTC.

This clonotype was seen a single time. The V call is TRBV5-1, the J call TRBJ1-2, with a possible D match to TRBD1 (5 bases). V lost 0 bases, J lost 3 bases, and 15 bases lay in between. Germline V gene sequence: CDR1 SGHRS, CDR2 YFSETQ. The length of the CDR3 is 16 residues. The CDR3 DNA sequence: TGCGCCAGCAGCTTGGCCGAGTTCAGGGAGGACTATGGCTACACCTTC. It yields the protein CASSLAEFREDYGYTF.

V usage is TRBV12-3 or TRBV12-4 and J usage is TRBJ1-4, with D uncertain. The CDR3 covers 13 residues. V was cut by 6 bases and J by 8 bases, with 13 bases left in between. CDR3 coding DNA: TGTGCCAGCAGGTCCCGCAGCAGGGAAAAACTGTTTTTT. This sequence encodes CASRSRSREKLFF.

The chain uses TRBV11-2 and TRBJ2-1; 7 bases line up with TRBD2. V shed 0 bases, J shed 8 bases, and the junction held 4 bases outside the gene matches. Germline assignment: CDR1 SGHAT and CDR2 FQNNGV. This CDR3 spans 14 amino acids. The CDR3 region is CASSLDRGRDEQFF. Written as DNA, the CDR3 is TGTGCCAGCAGCTTAGATAGAGGGAGGGATGAGCAGTTCTTC.

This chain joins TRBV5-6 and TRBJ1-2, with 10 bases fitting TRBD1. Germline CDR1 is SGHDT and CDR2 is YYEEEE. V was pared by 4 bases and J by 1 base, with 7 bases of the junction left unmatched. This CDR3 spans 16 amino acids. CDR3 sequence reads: CASSIAGTGVNYGYTF. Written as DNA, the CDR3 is TGTGCCAGCAGCATAGCCGGGACAGGGGTTAACTATGGCTACACCTTC. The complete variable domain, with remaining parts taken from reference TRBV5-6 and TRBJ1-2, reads DAGVTQSPTHLIKTRGQQVTLRCSPKSGHDTVSWYQQALGQGPQFIFQYYEEEERQRGNFPDRFSGHQFPNYSSELNVNALLLGDSALYLCASSIAGTGVNYGYTFGSGTRLTVV.

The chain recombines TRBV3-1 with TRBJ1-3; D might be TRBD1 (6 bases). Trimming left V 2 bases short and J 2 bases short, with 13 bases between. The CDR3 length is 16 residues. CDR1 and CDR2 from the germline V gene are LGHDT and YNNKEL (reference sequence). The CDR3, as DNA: TGTGCCAGCAGCCAACTGGACAGCACTCCTGGAAACACCATATATTTT. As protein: CASSQLDSTPGNTIYF.

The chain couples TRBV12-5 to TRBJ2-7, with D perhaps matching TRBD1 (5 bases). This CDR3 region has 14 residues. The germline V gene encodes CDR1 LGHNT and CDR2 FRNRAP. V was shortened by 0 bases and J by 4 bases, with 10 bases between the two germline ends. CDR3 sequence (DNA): TGTGCTAGTGGTTTGGTACCAGGGAATTACGAGCAGTACTTC. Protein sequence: CASGLVPGNYEQYF.

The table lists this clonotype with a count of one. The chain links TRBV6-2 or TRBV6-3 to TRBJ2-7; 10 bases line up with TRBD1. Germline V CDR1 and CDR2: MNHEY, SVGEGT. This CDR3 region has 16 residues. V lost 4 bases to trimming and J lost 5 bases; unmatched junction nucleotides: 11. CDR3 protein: CASSSLRTGGPNEQYF. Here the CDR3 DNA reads TGTGCCAGCAGTTCCCTCCGGACAGGGGGTCCCAACGAGCAGTACTTC.

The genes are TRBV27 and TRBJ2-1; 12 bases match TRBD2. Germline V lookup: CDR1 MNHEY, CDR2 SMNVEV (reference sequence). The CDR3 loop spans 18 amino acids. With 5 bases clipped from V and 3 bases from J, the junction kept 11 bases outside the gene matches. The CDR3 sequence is CASSLIMPTSGGYNEQFF. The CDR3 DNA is TGTGCCAGCAGTCTTATTATGCCGACTAGCGGGGGCTACAATGAGCAGTTCTTC.

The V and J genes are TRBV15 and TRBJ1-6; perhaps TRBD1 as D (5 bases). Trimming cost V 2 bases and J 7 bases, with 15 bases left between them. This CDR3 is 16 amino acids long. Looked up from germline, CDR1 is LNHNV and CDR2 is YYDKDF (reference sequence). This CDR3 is CATSRTPGPRNSPLHF. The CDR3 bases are TGTGCCACCAGCAGAACTCCGGGACCGAGAAATTCACCCCTCCACTTT.

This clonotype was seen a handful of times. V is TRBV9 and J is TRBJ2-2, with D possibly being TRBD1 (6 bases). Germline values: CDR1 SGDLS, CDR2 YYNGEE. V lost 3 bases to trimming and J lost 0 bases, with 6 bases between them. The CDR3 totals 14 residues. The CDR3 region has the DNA TGTGCCAGCAGCGGGACAGCGAACACCGGGGAGCTGTTTTTT. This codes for CASSGTANTGELFF. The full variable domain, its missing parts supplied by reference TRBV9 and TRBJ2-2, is DSGVTQTPKHLITATGQRVTLRCSPRSGDLSVYWYQQSLDQGLQFLIQYYNGEERAKGNILERFSAQQFPDLHSELNLSSLELGDSALYFCASSGTANTGELFFGEGSRLTVL.

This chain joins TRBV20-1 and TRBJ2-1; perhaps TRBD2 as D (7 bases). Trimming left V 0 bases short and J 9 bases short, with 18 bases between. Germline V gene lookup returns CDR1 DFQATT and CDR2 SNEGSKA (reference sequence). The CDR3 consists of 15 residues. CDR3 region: CSARDMGRGQSEQFF. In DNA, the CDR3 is TGCAGTGCTAGAGATATGGGGCGGGGGCAGAGTGAGCAGTTCTTC.

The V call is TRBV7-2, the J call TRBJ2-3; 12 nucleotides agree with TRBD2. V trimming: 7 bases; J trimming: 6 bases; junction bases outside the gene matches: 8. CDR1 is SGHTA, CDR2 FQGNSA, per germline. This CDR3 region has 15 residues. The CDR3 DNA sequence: TGTGCCAGCAACATTCTAGCGGGGGGGCTGGATACGCAGTATTTT. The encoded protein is CASNILAGGLDTQYF.